The 5 T cell receptor beta chains listed next were all sequenced from one sample in a study of T cell changes during pregnancy in multiple sclerosis. TCRdb keeps only in-frame clones here, not all; method: immunoSEQ multiplex PCR. Here the sample spans around 99,000 clones, approximately 92% being singletons. The sequencing used peripheral blood, collected in the first trimester of pregnancy. These receptors all stem from a female donor with multiple sclerosis, enrolled in a pregnancy study.

This chain connects TRBV6-6 to TRBJ1-1; D perhaps matches TRBD1 (5 bases). The V end was cut by 7 bases, the J end by 1 base, with 10 bases between. Germline CDR1 reads MNHNY; CDR2 reads SVGAGI (reference sequence). The CDR3 has 13 residues. This CDR3 reads CASTTDRNTEAFF. CDR3 in DNA: TGTGCCAGCACCACCGACAGGAACACTGAAGCTTTCTTT.

The rearrangement links TRBV25-1 to TRBJ2-3; a weak D match, TRBD2 (5 bases). The germline V gene encodes CDR1 MGHDK and CDR2 SYGVNS. V was clipped by 3 bases and J by 11 bases, with 30 bases between them. The CDR3 sequence is 18 residues long. Written as DNA, the CDR3 is TGTGCCAGCAGTGAGGAGCACCCACTGGCACAAAGAGCCGGGGAGCAGTATTTT. Translation gives CASSEEHPLAQRAGEQYF.

The rearrangement joins TRBV6-4 to TRBJ1-5; no definite D call. The V and J ends lost 5 bases and 2 bases respectively, with 7 bases between them. CDR1 and CDR2 from the germline V gene are MRHNA and SNTAGT. This CDR3 is 13 amino acids long. The CDR3 region is CASSPEGNQPQHF. The CDR3 DNA reads as TGTGCCAGCAGTCCTGAGGGCAATCAGCCCCAGCATTTT.

The J gene is TRBJ2-1, the V gene TRBV6-4; 8 nucleotides agree with TRBD1. The CDR3 runs to 15 residues. Trimming at V came to 4 bases and at J to 5 bases, leaving 7 bases not matched to a gene. Per germline, CDR1 MRHNA and CDR2 SNTAGT. In DNA form, the CDR3 reads TGTGCCAGCAGTGCGTCTACAGGGGGGAACAATGAGCAGTTCTTC. This encodes CASSASTGGNNEQFF.

The chain has TRBV27 and TRBJ2-7; TRBD2 matches 7 bases. This CDR3 is built from 16 residues. Trimming cost V 4 bases and J 2 bases; bases outside gene matches: 11. Germline V gene lookup returns CDR1 MNHEY and CDR2 SMNVEV (reference sequence). The DNA for the CDR3 is TGTGCCAGCAGTTCTATAGTGGGAGGGCCGACCTACGAGCAGTACTTC. Translated: CASSSIVGGPTYEQYF.